The 23 T cell receptor beta chains presented below share a single source sample, sequenced in a study of blood T cell repertoires in COVID-19 (dated by TCRdb to the early 2020s). Preparation of the library involved the immunoSEQ multiplex PCR assay. TCRdb stores this immuneACCESS table with in-frame sequences only. Part of the clones is absent; in the studies checked, under half of the shortfall reflects unresolved V genes, and no reason is known for the rest. The sample table lists more than 200,000 clones, about nine tenths of them with a count of one. The ten largest clones add up to 1.5% to 2% of the sample. The material sequenced was PBMCs or T cells enriched from blood (not recorded which). Source of these receptors: a man aged 40-49 years who had recovered from COVID-19.

The chain carries TRBV7-2 and TRBJ2-3; TRBD2 matches 7 bases. Germline values: CDR1 SGHTA, CDR2 FQGNSA. The J segment lost 2 bases and the V segment lost 1 base, leaving 3 bases of the junction unmatched. The CDR3 is made up of 15 amino acids. The CDR3 nucleotides are TGTGCCAGCAGCTTAGGCGGGACTAACACAGATACGCAGTATTTT. Protein sequence: CASSLGGTNTDTQYF. The full variable domain, in which reference TRBV7-2 and TRBJ2-3 provide the parts outside the CDR3, is GAGVSQSPSNKVTEKGKDVELRCDPISGHTALYWYRQSLGQGLEFLIYFQGNSAPDKSGLPSDRFSAERTGGSVSTLTIQRTQQEDSAVYLCASSLGGTNTDTQYFGPGTRLTVL.

V and J are TRBV6-5 and TRBJ1-4; D is unclear. There are 14 residues in the CDR3. The germline V gene has CDR1 MNHEY and CDR2 SVGAGI. The ends were cut back, 6 bases at V and 5 bases at J, with 13 bases in the middle. As DNA, the CDR3 is TGTGCCAGCAGCGCGGGTTTTAAGAATGAAAAACTGTTTTTT. Its translation: CASSAGFKNEKLFF.

J is TRBJ2-1 and V is TRBV27; 7 bases are a match to TRBD1. Germline V CDR1 and CDR2: MNHEY, SMNVEV (reference sequence). The CDR3 contains 15 residues. The trim removed 6 bases at V and 6 bases at J, leaving 11 bases unmatched. The CDR3 DNA sequence: TGTGCCAGCAGATCTGACAGGGTCAGGGCCAATGAGCAGTTCTTC. Translation gives CASRSDRVRANEQFF.

The genes are TRBV7-2 and TRBJ1-5, with D perhaps TRBD1 (5 bases). The CDR3 loop spans 16 amino acids. V was cut by 5 bases and J by 0 bases, with 14 bases left in between. Germline CDR1 SGHTA, CDR2 FQGNSA. This CDR3 is CASSAWGGYSNQPQHF. The CDR3 bases are TGTGCCAGCAGCGCCTGGGGGGGGTATAGCAATCAGCCCCAGCATTTT.

V gene TRBV12-5 combines with J gene TRBJ1-1, with 7 bases aligning to TRBD1. With 9 bases clipped from V and 2 bases from J, the junction kept 12 bases outside the gene matches. The germline V gene encodes CDR1 LGHNT and CDR2 FRNRAP. CDR3 length: 15 amino acids. This CDR3 reads CARGRKGQSNTEAFF. In DNA, the CDR3 is TGTGCTAGGGGGAGGAAGGGACAGAGCAACACTGAAGCTTTCTTT.

This clone was counted a few times. V gene TRBV27 combines with J gene TRBJ1-4; 7 nucleotides match TRBD1. Germline V CDR1 and CDR2: MNHEY, SMNVEV (reference sequence). The V and J ends lost 5 bases and 1 base, in that order; junction bases with no gene match: 13. The CDR3 is 18 residues long. CDR3 in amino acids: CASSDRVPSQGTNEKLFF. CDR3 sequence (DNA): TGTGCCAGCAGTGACAGGGTCCCGTCCCAGGGAACTAATGAAAAACTGTTTTTT.

The V and J genes are TRBV28 and TRBJ2-7; D may be TRBD1 (6 bases). Germline V gene lookup returns CDR1 MDHEN and CDR2 SYDVKM. The CDR3 totals 14 residues. With 0 bases removed from V and 3 bases from J, the gap between germline ends came to 9 bases. In nucleotides, the CDR3 is TGTGCCAGCAGTTTATGGTCCAGGGGCTACGAGCAGTACTTC. It codes for CASSLWSRGYEQYF.

About this clone: Other DNA sequences of this sample code for an identical CDR3. The rearrangement uses TRBV7-2 and TRBJ2-5; D not certain. Looked up from germline, CDR1 is SGHTA and CDR2 is FQGNSA. Trimming took 5 bases from V and 2 from J, leaving 3 bases between them. The CDR3 runs to 11 residues. The CDR3 DNA reads TGTGCCAGCAGCCCGCAAGAGACCCAGTACTTC. Its translation: CASSPQETQYF. Filled out from reference TRBV7-2 and TRBJ2-5, the complete variable domain reads GAGVSQSPSNKVTEKGKDVELRCDPISGHTALYWYRQSLGQGLEFLIYFQGNSAPDKSGLPSDRFSAERTGGSVSTLTIQRTQQEDSAVYLCASSPQETQYFGPGTRLLVL.

The chain recombines TRBV2 with TRBJ2-5, with unresolved D. This CDR3 region has 14 residues. Germline loops: CDR1 SNHLY, CDR2 FYNNEI. V lost 6 bases to trimming and J lost 5 bases, with 16 bases between them. The DNA of the CDR3 is TGTGCCAGCAGGGATGACTCATATCGGGAGACCCAGTACTTC. Protein: CASRDDSYRETQYF.

This chain uses TRBV2 with TRBJ2-3, with 8 bases lining up with TRBD2. Germline V CDR1 and CDR2: SNHLY, FYNNEI. After removal of 7 bases from V and 2 bases from J, the junction contained 11 bases not matched to a gene. The CDR3 has 16 amino acids. CDR3 bases: TGTGCCAGCAAGCGGACGGGAGGGTCCTTCACAGATACGCAGTATTTT. Translation: CASKRTGGSFTDTQYF. The whole variable domain, filled in from reference TRBV2 and TRBJ2-3, reads EPEVTQTPSHQVTQMGQEVILRCVPISNHLYFYWYRQILGQKVEFLVSFYNNEISEKSEIFDDQFSVERPDGSNFTLKIRSTKLEDSAMYFCASKRTGGSFTDTQYFGPGTRLTVL.

Note on this clone: A junction boundary mismatches the germline segment, possibly from a read error. The gene calls are TRBV18 and TRBJ1-3, with D maybe TRBD1 (5 bases). CDR1 and CDR2 from the germline V gene are KGHSH and LQKENI. The CDR3 extends over 15 amino acids. This CDR3 reads CASSPGPPAGNTIYF. CDR3 in DNA: TGTGCCAGCTCACCGGGGCCTCCCGCTGGGAACACCATATATTTT.

J is TRBJ2-2 and V is TRBV27; tentative D call: TRBD2 (5 bases). V gave up 7 bases and J gave up 1 base, with 13 bases separating them. CDR3 size: 15 residues. Germline V gene sequence: CDR1 MNHEY, CDR2 SMNVEV (reference sequence). The CDR3 DNA sequence: TGTGCCAGCACTAGCTATTCGGAGAACACCGGGGAGCTGTTTTTT. This translates into CASTSYSENTGELFF.

J is TRBJ2-1 and V is TRBV7-9; 9 nucleotides match TRBD1. V gave up 6 bases and J gave up 8 bases; unmatched junction bases: 11. There are 15 residues in the CDR3. In germline, CDR1 is SEHNR, CDR2 FQNEAQ (reference sequence). This CDR3 reads CASSTGQGLLDEQFF. Written as DNA, the CDR3 is TGTGCCAGCAGTACGGGACAGGGACTTTTGGATGAGCAGTTCTTC.

This clone was observed a single time. The chain has TRBV10-3 and TRBJ2-2; no clear D. Germline V gene data show CDR1 as ENHRY and CDR2 as SYGVKD. V was cut by 2 bases and J by 8 bases, with 3 bases left in between. This CDR3 region has 11 residues. The CDR3 protein is CAISETGELFF. Here the CDR3 DNA reads TGTGCCATCAGTGAGACAGGGGAGCTGTTTTTT.

The chain uses TRBV19 and TRBJ1-2; 8 bases agree with TRBD1. There are 13 residues in the CDR3. Germline CDR1 is LNHDA and CDR2 is SQIVND (reference sequence). V shed 5 bases and J 8 bases; nucleotides not matched to a gene: 7. In DNA form, the CDR3 reads TGTGCCAGTAGTGCGGACAGGGAGTACGGCTACACCTTC. This sequence encodes CASSADREYGYTF.

This clone was seen only a few times. This chain connects TRBV7-9 to TRBJ1-1, with D uncertain. Germline V gene lookup returns CDR1 SEHNR and CDR2 FQNEAQ (reference sequence). Trimming took off 6 bases at V and 6 bases at J, with 11 bases between the two ends. CDR3 length equals 12 residues. The CDR3 DNA reads as TGTGCCAGCAGATCCTCGGGAGCTGAAGCTTTCTTT. Amino acids: CASRSSGAEAFF.

The rearrangement links TRBV28 to TRBJ2-1, with D unresolved. CDR3 length: 11 amino acids. Looked up from germline, CDR1 is MDHEN and CDR2 is SYDVKM. V lost 5 bases, J lost 7 bases, and 6 bases lay in between. In DNA form, the CDR3 reads TGTGCCAGCAGTCCTCGTAATGAGCAGTTCTTC. This codes for CASSPRNEQFF. The full variable domain, rest sourced from reference TRBV28 and TRBJ2-1, is DVKVTQSSRYLVKRTGEKVFLECVQDMDHENMFWYRQDPGLGLRLIYFSYDVKMKEKGDIPEGYSVSREKKERFSLILESASTNQTSMYLCASSPRNEQFFGPGTRLTVL.

The chain has TRBV7-9 and TRBJ2-7; weak D call: TRBD2 (5 bases). CDR1 SEHNR and CDR2 FQNEAQ come from the germline V gene (reference sequence). Trimming took off 5 bases at V and 7 bases at J, with 18 bases between the two ends. This CDR3 is 14 amino acids long. The CDR3 spells CASSPHGLPGEQYF. CDR3 coding DNA: TGTGCCAGCAGCCCACATGGGCTGCCGGGAGAGCAGTACTTC.

Here the CDR3 DNA reads TGTGCCAGCAGCTTAACGGGGAACACTGAAGCTTTCTTT. Protein: CASSLTGNTEAFF. J is TRBJ1-1 and V is TRBV7-9, with D unclear. V lost 2 bases and J 1 base, leaving 5 bases between the germline ends. Germline V lookup: CDR1 SEHNR, CDR2 FQNEAQ (reference sequence). This CDR3 comprises 13 residues.

The gene calls are TRBV30 and TRBJ2-2; D uncertain. V was cut by 2 bases and J by 0 bases, with 10 bases left in between. From germline, CDR1 is GTSNPN and CDR2 SVGIG (reference sequence). This CDR3 region has 15 residues. The CDR3 here is CAWSLSFANTGELFF. The CDR3 bases are TGTGCCTGGAGTCTATCGTTCGCGAACACCGGGGAGCTGTTTTTT.

This clone is a singleton in its sample. V is TRBV6-4 and J is TRBJ2-1; maybe TRBD1 (6 bases). Trimming removed 4 bases from V and 8 bases from J, with 12 bases in between. CDR1 is MRHNA and CDR2 is SNTAGT in the germline V gene. The CDR3 covers 13 residues. In DNA form, the CDR3 reads TGTGCCAGCAGTGCCGCTCCAGGGGATGAGCAGTTCTTC. It codes for CASSAAPGDEQFF.

J is TRBJ2-7 and V is TRBV5-4; D is perhaps TRBD2 (6 bases). V was pared by 4 bases and J by 2 bases, with 13 bases between. The germline V gene has CDR1 SGHNT and CDR2 YYREEE (reference sequence). This CDR3 is 14 amino acids long. The CDR3 DNA reads as TGTGCCAGCAGCGGGATCCGGGAGCCCTACGAGCAGTACTTC. Amino acids: CASSGIREPYEQYF.

This rearrangement joins TRBV7-2 to TRBJ1-2, with 7 bases identical to TRBD1. Looked up from germline, CDR1 is SGHTA and CDR2 is FQGNSA. There are 16 residues in the CDR3. V was pared by 1 base and J by 4 bases, with 9 bases of the junction left unmatched. The CDR3 loop is CASSLDWPGQPYGYTF. CDR3 nucleotide sequence: TGTGCCAGCAGCTTAGATTGGCCGGGACAGCCCTATGGCTACACCTTC.